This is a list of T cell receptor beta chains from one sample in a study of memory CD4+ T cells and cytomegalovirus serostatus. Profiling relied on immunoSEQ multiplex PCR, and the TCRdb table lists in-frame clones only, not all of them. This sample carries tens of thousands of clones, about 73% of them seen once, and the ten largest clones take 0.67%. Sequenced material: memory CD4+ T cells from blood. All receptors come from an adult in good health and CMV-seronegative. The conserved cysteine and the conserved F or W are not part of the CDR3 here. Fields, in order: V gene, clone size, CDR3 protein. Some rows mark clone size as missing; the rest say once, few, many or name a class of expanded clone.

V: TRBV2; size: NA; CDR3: ASSGQPGPQH
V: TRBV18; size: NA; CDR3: ASSPRTLQGTGETDTQY
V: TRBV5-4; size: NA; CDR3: ASSESLRGNSGANVLT
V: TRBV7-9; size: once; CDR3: ASSSGLALSYNEQF
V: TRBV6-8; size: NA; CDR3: ASKEDLDNEQF
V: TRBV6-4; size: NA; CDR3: ASPTPGQIYEQY
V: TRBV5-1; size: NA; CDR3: ASSYSGGSNQPQH
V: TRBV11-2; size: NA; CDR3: ASNSIPAGEQY
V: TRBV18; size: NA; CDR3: ASSQGTSGRLAKNIQY
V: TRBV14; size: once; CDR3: ASSQALAASQF
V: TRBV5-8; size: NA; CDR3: ASSLALSSGRTGELF
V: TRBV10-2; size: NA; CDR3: ASRTMGLAGAEEQF
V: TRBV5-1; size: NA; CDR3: ASSLGGIAGAGQETQY
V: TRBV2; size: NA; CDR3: ASSGGLWGTDTQY
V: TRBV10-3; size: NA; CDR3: AISGSTAGNTDTQY
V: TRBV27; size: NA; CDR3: ASKELAANEQF
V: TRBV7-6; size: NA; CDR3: ASSLAPGQGETGELF
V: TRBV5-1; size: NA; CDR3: ASSSGGAETQY
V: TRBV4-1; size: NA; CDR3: ASSQGYRAYEQY
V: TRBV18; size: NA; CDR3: ASSPSDNSYGYT
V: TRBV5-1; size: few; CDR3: ASSLGTGTFYGYT
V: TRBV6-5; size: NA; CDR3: ASSYFSGAGNTIY
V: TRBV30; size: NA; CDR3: AWSGGQNQETQY
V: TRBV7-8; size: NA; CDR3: ASSLGGWYEQY
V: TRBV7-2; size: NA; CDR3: ASSKTAEFNQPQH
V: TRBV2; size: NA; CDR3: ASSETGGFSEAF
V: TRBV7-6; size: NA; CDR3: ASSLRQGTDTQY
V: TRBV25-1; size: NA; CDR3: ASSEMETRYNEQF
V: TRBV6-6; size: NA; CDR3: ASERRTVSFNQPQH
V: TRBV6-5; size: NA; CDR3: ASSYTGTSGLYEQY
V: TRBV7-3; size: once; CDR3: ASSLTAGLWNEQF
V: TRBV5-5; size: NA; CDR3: ASSGGETQY
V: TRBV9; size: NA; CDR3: ASSVGGERETQY
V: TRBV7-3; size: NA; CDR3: ASSLSTGMINEQF
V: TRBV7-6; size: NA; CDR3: ASSLDPPTSGRARGEQF
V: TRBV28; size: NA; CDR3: ASNLAGVSYEQY
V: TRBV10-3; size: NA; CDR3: AINEQSGTDTQY
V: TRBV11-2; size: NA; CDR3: ASSLERGQGAKKQY
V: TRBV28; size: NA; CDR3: ASSLQGAGANTGELF
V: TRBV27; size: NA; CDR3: ASSAGGGLLEQF
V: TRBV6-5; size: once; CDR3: ASRSAGTGAYEQY
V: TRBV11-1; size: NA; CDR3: ASSSGLAGRFEQY
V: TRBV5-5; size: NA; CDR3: ASSTSLREKLF
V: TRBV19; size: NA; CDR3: ASMPGYSNQPQH